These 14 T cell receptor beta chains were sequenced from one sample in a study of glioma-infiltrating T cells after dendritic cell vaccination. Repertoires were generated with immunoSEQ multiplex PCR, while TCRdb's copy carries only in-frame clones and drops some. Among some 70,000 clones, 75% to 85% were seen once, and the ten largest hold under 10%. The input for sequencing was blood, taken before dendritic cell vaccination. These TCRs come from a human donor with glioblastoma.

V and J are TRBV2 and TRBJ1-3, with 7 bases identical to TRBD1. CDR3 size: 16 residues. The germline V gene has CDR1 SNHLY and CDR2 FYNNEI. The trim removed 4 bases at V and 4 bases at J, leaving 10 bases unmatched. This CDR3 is CASSVSGTDGGNTIYF. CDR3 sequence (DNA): TGTGCCAGCAGTGTCAGTGGGACAGACGGAGGAAACACCATATATTTT.

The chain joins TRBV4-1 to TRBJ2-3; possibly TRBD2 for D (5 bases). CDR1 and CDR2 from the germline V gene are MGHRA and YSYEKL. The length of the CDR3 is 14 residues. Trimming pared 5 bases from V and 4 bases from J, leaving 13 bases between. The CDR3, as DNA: TGCGCCAGCAGCAGCGGCCAAGGGCCAGATACGCAGTATTTT. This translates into CASSSGQGPDTQYF.

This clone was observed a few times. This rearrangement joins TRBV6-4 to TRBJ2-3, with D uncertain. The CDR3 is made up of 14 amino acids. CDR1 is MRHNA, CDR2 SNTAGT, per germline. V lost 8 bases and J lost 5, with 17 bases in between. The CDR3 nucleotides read TGTGCCAGCTCCCGGGTACGAGGTGAAGATACGCAGTATTTT. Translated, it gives CASSRVRGEDTQYF.

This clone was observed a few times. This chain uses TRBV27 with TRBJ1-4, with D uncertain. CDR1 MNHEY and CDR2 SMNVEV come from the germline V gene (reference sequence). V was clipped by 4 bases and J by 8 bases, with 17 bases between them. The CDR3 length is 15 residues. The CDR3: CASSSHPGSEEKLFF. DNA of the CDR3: TGTGCCAGCAGTTCCCACCCGGGGTCTGAGGAAAAACTGTTTTTT.

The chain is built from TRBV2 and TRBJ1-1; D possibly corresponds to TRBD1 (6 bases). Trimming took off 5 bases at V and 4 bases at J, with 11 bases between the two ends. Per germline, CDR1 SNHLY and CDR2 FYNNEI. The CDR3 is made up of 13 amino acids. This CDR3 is CASSLGQITEAFF. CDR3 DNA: TGTGCCAGCAGTCTTGGACAGATCACTGAAGCTTTCTTT. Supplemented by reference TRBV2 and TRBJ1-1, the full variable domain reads EPEVTQTPSHQVTQMGQEVILRCVPISNHLYFYWYRQILGQKVEFLVSFYNNEISEKSEIFDDQFSVERPDGSNFTLKIRSTKLEDSAMYFCASSLGQITEAFFGQGTRLTVV.

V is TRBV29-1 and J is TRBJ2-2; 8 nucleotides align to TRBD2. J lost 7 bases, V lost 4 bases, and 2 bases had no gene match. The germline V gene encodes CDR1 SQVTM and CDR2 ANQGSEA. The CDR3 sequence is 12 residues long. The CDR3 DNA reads TGCAGCGTTGGGACTAGCTACGGGGAGCTGTTTTTT. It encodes CSVGTSYGELFF.

For the CDR3, the DNA is TGCGCCTCCAGGGCCAGCGGGGGCACAGATACGCAGTATTTT. Its translation: CASRASGGTDTQYF. The genes are TRBV10-1 and TRBJ2-3; TRBD2 aligns across 7 bases. Trimming cost V 11 bases and J 1 base; bases outside gene matches: 9. The CDR3 totals 14 residues. Germline-derived CDR1 and CDR2 are WNHNN and SYGVQD (reference sequence).

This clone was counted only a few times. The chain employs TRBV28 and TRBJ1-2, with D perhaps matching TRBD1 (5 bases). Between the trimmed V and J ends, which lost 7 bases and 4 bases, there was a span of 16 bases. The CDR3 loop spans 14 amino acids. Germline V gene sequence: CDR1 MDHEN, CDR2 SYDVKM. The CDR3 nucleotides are TGTGCCAGCACCTTTGGCGGACAAGCCTATGGCTACACCTTC. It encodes CASTFGGQAYGYTF.

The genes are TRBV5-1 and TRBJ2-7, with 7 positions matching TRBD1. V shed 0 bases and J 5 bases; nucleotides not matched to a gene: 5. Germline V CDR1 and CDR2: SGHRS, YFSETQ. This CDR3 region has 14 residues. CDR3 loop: CASSLVLTGDEQYF. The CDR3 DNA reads TGCGCCAGCAGCTTGGTCCTTACAGGGGACGAGCAGTACTTC.

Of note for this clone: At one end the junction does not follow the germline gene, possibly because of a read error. CDR3 loop: CASRGVGAGDF. The CDR3 DNA sequence: TGTGCCAGCAGAGGGGTGGGGGCAGGAGACTTC. This chain joins TRBV6-7 and TRBJ2-4; maybe TRBD1 (6 bases). TRBV6-7 is an open reading frame, and its role is uncertain. There are 11 residues in the CDR3.

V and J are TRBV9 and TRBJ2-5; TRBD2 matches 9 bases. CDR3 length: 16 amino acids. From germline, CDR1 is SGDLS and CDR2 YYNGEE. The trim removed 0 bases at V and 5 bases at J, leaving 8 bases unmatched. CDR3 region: CASSVGAGGRAETQYF. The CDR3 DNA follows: TGTGCCAGCAGCGTAGGGGCGGGGGGGCGAGCGGAGACCCAGTACTTC.

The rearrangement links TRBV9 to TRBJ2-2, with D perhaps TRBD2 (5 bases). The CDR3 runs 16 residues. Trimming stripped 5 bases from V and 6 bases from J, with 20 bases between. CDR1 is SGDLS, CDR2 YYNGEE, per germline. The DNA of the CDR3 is TGTGCCAGCAGTTCCTCCCGGGGAATGTTTGCCGGGGAGCTGTTTTTT. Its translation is CASSSSRGMFAGELFF.

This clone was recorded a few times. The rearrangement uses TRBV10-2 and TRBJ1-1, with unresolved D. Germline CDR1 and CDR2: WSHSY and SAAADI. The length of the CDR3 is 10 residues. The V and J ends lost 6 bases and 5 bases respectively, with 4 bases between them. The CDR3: CASRQTEAFF. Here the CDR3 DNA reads TGCGCCAGCAGACAGACTGAAGCTTTCTTT.

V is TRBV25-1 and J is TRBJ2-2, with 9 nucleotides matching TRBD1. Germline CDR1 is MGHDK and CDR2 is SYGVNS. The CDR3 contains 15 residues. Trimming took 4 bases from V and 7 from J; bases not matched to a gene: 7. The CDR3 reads CASSGLTGGIGELFF. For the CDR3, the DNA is TGTGCCAGCAGTGGCCTTACAGGGGGCATCGGGGAGCTGTTTTTT.